This is a list of T cell receptor beta chains from one sample in a study of CD8 T cells in ankylosing spondylitis. Via MiXCR, TCRdb re-called the 5' RACE reads, giving one row per CDR3 protein. The table lists 200,000 to 250,000 distinct CDR3 sequences, about 16% of them singletons, with 40% to 50% in the top ten. The source material was blood, either unsorted or a sorted T cell fraction (not recorded which). All receptors come from a male donor with ankylosing spondylitis. The CDR3 runs from the conserved cysteine through the conserved F or W. D genes are given only for firm matches. Only some rows state a clone size, as once, few, many or a class for expanded clones.

TRBJ1-4 TRBV15 - - TGTGCCACCAGCAGAGATGCGCGGGGGGGGAGTGAAAAACTGTTTTTT CATSRDARGGSEKLFF
TRBJ1-1 TRBV9 few - TGTGCCAGCAGCGTAGCTTTTGGTTTGGGGGAGGAAGCTTTCTTT CASSVAFGLGEEAFF
TRBJ2-3 TRBV29-1 - TRBD2 TGCAGCGTTGACGGGACTAACACAGATACGCAGTATTTT CSVDGTNTDTQYF
TRBJ1-4 TRBV4-3 - - TGCGCCAGCAGCCAAGATCTGGGTCAACGGGAACTGTTTTTT CASSQDLGQRELFF
TRBJ2-5 TRBV2 - TRBD2 TGTGCCAGCAGTGGAATAGCGGGAGTGGTCCAAGAGACCCAGTACTTC CASSGIAGVVQETQYF
TRBJ2-1 TRBV28 - - TGTGCCAGCAGTGGGGACGTTTCCTACAATGAGCAGTTCTTC CASSGDVSYNEQFF
TRBJ2-1 TRBV9 - TRBD2 TGTGCCAGCAGCGTAGAGTCTAGCGGGAGTAATGAGCAGTTCTTC CASSVESSGSNEQFF
TRBJ2-2 TRBV12-3/TRBV12-4 many TRBD1 TGTGCCAGCACAGGACAGGAGAACACCGGGGAGCTGTTTTTT CASTGQENTGELFF
TRBJ2-1 TRBV11-1 - TRBD2 TGTGCCAGCAGCTCCCCATCCGGGCTAGCGGCTTCTTACAATGAGCAGTTCTTC CASSSPSGLAASYNEQFF
TRBJ2-3 TRBV28 - TRBD1 TGTGCCAGCAGTATACACAGGGGTACGGATACGCAGTATTTT CASSIHRGTDTQYF
TRBJ2-1 TRBV4-1 - TRBD2 TGCGCCAGCAGCCAAGTCTTACTAGCGGGGTACAATGAGCAGTTCTTC CASSQVLLAGYNEQFF
TRBJ2-7 TRBV3-1 - - TGTGCCAGCAGCCAAGAACTAGCAAGCGAGCAGTACTTC CASSQELASEQYF
TRBJ2-7 TRBV5-1 - - TGCGCCAGCAGCCCCGGACTTGATATATTGGCCTACGAGCAGTACTTC CASSPGLDILAYEQYF
TRBJ1-4 TRBV12-3/TRBV12-4 many TRBD1 TGTGCCAGCAGCCTCCCCGGGACAGGGGAAAAACTGTTTTTT CASSLPGTGEKLFF
TRBJ2-7 TRBV5-1 few TRBD2 TGCGCCAGCAGCCCCCCAACTAGCGGGGACTCCTACGAGCAGTACTTC CASSPPTSGDSYEQYF
TRBJ1-2 TRBV6-5 few - TGTGCCAGCAGTTACTCCCGGACGGCGTACTATGGCTACACCTTC CASSYSRTAYYGYTF
TRBJ1-3 TRBV11-1 - TRBD1 TGTGCCAGCAGCTCCCCGTTATTCGCCGGACAGGGCAACGGAAACACCATATATTTT CASSSPLFAGQGNGNTIYF
TRBJ1-2 TRBV3-1 few - TGTGCCAGCAGCCAAGGGACAGCCGCCTTCGTTTATGGCTACACCTTC CASSQGTAAFVYGYTF
TRBJ2-1 TRBV4-1 many TRBD2 TGCGCCAGCAGCCAAGATCGTGTGACTAGCGGATTGCTCCACGCCTACAATGAGCAGTTCTTC CASSQDRVTSGLLHAYNEQFF
TRBJ1-2 TRBV29-1 - - TGCAGCGTTGAAAGGCAGGACGATAACTATGGCTACACCTTC CSVERQDDNYGYTF
TRBJ2-7 TRBV12-5 - - TGTGCTAGTGGCCCGGACAGCTCCTACGAGCAGTACTTC CASGPDSSYEQYF
TRBJ2-3 TRBV7-6 - - TGTGCCAGCAGCCCTACCCCCCCCGGGCTAGTTGATTGGGGCACAGATACGCAGTATTTT CASSPTPPGLVDWGTDTQYF
TRBJ2-5 TRBV18 - - TGTGCCAGCTCACCCAGGGACACCCAAGAGACCCAGTACTTC CASSPRDTQETQYF
TRBJ1-5 TRBV19 - - TGTGCCAGTAGTATATTACTGGGTAGCGATCAGCCCCAGCATTTT CASSILLGSDQPQHF
TRBJ2-7 TRBV10-3 few TRBD1 TGTGCCATCAGTGACAAGACAGGGATCAGGTACGAGCAGTACTTC CAISDKTGIRYEQYF
TRBJ1-2 TRBV4-3 - - TGCGCCAGCAGCCAAGATTCCCCCCAGGCCAATGGCTACACCTTC CASSQDSPQANGYTF
TRBJ2-4 TRBV4-2 - - TGTGCCAGCAGCCAAAGGGGTTTTTTAGCCAAAAACATTCAGTACTTC CASSQRGFLAKNIQYF
TRBJ2-5 TRBV7-9 few - TGTGCCAGCAGCTTGCCCAGTGGAGAGACCCAGTACTTC CASSLPSGETQYF
TRBJ2-7 TRBV7-9 - TRBD2 TGTGCCAGCAGCTCTGCGACTAGCGGAGCCTACGAGCAGTACTTC CASSSATSGAYEQYF
TRBJ2-7 TRBV15 - TRBD1 TGTGCCACCGGTCCCGGGACAGGGCTCGAGCAGTACTTC CATGPGTGLEQYF
TRBJ1-2 TRBV12-3/TRBV12-4 many - TGTGCCAGCAGTTTAGATCTCGGCGGGCTAGACTATGGCTACACCTTC CASSLDLGGLDYGYTF
TRBJ2-2 TRBV7-9 many - TGTGCCAGCAGCTGGTCGGGCAGCGGAACCGGGGAGCTGTTTTTT CASSWSGSGTGELFF
TRBJ2-2 TRBV30 - - TGTGCCTGGAGTTACGGGCCGGCCGGGGAGCTGTTTTTT CAWSYGPAGELFF
TRBJ2-7 TRBV6-2/TRBV6-3 few - TGTGCCAGCAGCCCGGCGGTATGGGGAAACTACGAGCAGTACTTC CASSPAVWGNYEQYF
TRBJ2-7 TRBV6-2/TRBV6-3 - TRBD2 TGTGCCAGCAGTTACTCGACTAGCGGGGAGACCTCCTACGAGCAGTACTTC CASSYSTSGETSYEQYF
TRBJ2-7 TRBV5-1 - - TGCGCCAGCAGCTTCTCGGGGTTCTGGCAGTACTTC CASSFSGFWQYF
TRBJ2-7 TRBV9 - - TGTGCCAGCAGCGTAGAAGAGGAAGGCGAGCAGTACTTC CASSVEEEGEQYF
TRBJ2-3 TRBV12-3/TRBV12-4 few - TGTGCCAGCAGCCCAAGGGGTAGCGGCCCCCTCACGGATACGCAGTATTTT CASSPRGSGPLTDTQYF
TRBJ2-1 TRBV13 few TRBD1 TGTGCCAGCAGCAGCCTCCGGACAGGTTCCTACAATGAGCAGTTCTTC CASSSLRTGSYNEQFF
TRBJ2-3 TRBV6-2/TRBV6-3 few - TGTGCCAGCAGTTACTGGAGGGAGACGGTGAGCACAGATACGCAGTATTTT CASSYWRETVSTDTQYF
TRBJ1-2 TRBV20-1 - - TGCAGTGCTAGAGTGCCGGGGAAGGGGGTCGTCGGCTACACCTTC CSARVPGKGVVGYTF
TRBJ2-1 TRBV5-1 few TRBD2 TGCGCCAGCAGGTTGGGCCTCCAACATTTAGCGGGGGACCCCTACAATGAGCAGTTCTTC CASRLGLQHLAGDPYNEQFF
TRBJ2-3 TRBV11-2 few - TGTGCCAGCAGCTTAGGGGGCGGACCCCCCAATACGCAGTATTTT CASSLGGGPPNTQYF
TRBJ2-2 TRBV2 - - TGTGCCAGCAGTGGGACAGAGACAGGGAACACCGGGGAGCTGTTTTTT CASSGTETGNTGELFF
TRBJ2-7 TRBV27 few TRBD1 TGTGCCAGCAGTCGCCGGGACAGGAGCTCCTACGAGCAGTACTTC CASSRRDRSSYEQYF
TRBJ2-3 TRBV27 - - TGTGCCAGCAGTACTACAGAGTCCCGCACAGATACGCAGTATTTT CASSTTESRTDTQYF
TRBJ1-1 TRBV27 - TRBD1 TGTGCCAGCAGTTGGGACAGTTCTAACACTGAAGCTTTCTTT CASSWDSSNTEAFF
TRBJ1-5 TRBV27 - TRBD1 TGTGCCAGCAGCATGACAGGGGGCAGCAATCAGCCCCAGCATTTT CASSMTGGSNQPQHF
TRBJ2-5 TRBV12-3/TRBV12-4 few - TGTGCCAGCAGTTTATTCCCCGACTTAAGGGGAGAGACCCAGTACTTC CASSLFPDLRGETQYF
TRBJ1-1 TRBV7-2 few - TGTGCCAGCAGCTTAGGGGTCCCGTGGGCTTTCTTT CASSLGVPWAFF
TRBJ2-1 TRBV4-2 - - TGTGCCAGCAGCCAAGAAGGTGGCCACGGGGAGCAGTTCTTC CASSQEGGHGEQFF
TRBJ2-5 TRBV3-1 - - TGTGCCAGCAGCCAACTGCAGGGAGGCCAAGAGACCCAGTACTTC CASSQLQGGQETQYF
TRBJ1-1 TRBV27 many TRBD1 TGTGCCAGCAGTCCAGGACAGGGGACTGAAGCTTTCTTT CASSPGQGTEAFF
TRBJ2-3 TRBV11-2 - TRBD2 TGTGCCAGCACCGGTAGCGGGAGGGGCGGTGGTTATTCGGATACGCAGTATTTT CASTGSGRGGGYSDTQYF